This T cell receptor beta chain was obtained from a study of response to subunit inactivated influenza vaccine. CDR3 size: 14 residues. Germline assignment: CDR1 MNHNS and CDR2 SASEGT. V shed 6 bases and J 3 bases; nucleotides not matched to a gene: 5. Each CDR3 protein gets one entry after TCRdb re-called the RT-PCR reads with MiXCR. The table lists some 480,000 distinct CDR3 sequences, roughly 9.7% of them singletons. The V and J genes are TRBV6-1 and TRBJ2-7; TRBD2 agrees at 10 bases. Source: PBMCs from blood, taken roughly 48 days after vaccination. This receptor was obtained from a man aged 50-59 years who received an inactivated influenza vaccine. The CDR3 DNA is TGTGCCAGCAGGAGGACTAGCGGTAACTACGAGCAGTACTTC. Translating it yields CASRRTSGNYEQYF.